This T cell receptor (beta chain) was observed in a study of human T cells and chemical hapten exposure. Study-level information: How much TCR each sample yielded varied, mostly because pooled library volumes differed slightly.

The germline V gene has CDR1 SGHRS and CDR2 YFSETQ. CDR3 length: 13 residues. V was pared by 6 bases and J by 4 bases, with 5 bases of the junction left unmatched. Each CDR3 protein gets one entry after TCRdb re-called the RACE reads with MiXCR. This sample has more than 85,000 distinct CDR3 sequences, with less than 10% found just once. As to time point: patch test 2, 6 weeks after DPC sensitization. Treatment here: therapeutic diphenylcyclopropenone sensitization with weekly scalp DPC. The chain combines TRBV5-1 with TRBJ2-3; 7 positions match TRBD2. Sequencing was performed on whole blood, taken in connection with sensitization to the hapten diphenylcyclopropenone (DPC). This sequence was found in a woman in her 40s with alopecia areata. Some clones in this sample may be carry-over from other donors' samples. The CDR3 DNA is TGCGCCAGCAAGGGAGGGAACTCAGATACGCAGTATTTT. Translating it yields CASKGGNSDTQYF.